The 24 T cell receptor beta chains below come from one sample, sequenced in a study of blood T cell repertoires in COVID-19. Sequencing was performed with immunoSEQ multiplex PCR; in TCRdb, only in-frame clones are kept and a portion is missing. This repertoire shows approximately 250,000 clones, about 88% found once; its top ten account for 4.1%. The sequenced material came from PBMCs or T cells enriched from blood (not recorded which). Receptors originate from a young man with acute COVID-19.

V is TRBV24-1 and J is TRBJ2-4; no firm D call. The CDR3 is made up of 12 amino acids. Germline-derived CDR1 and CDR2 are KGHDR and SFDVKD. Trimming removed 5 bases at V and 5 bases at J, with 6 bases between. CDR3 residues: CATSGPENIQYF. The CDR3 DNA sequence: TGTGCCACCAGTGGCCCGGAAAACATTCAGTACTTC.

This clone was counted once. The chain uses TRBV19 and TRBJ2-5; 7 nucleotides line up with TRBD2. Germline V lookup: CDR1 LNHDA, CDR2 SQIVND (reference sequence). CDR3 length equals 14 residues. Trimming took 9 bases from V and 5 from J; bases not matched to a gene: 12. Here the CDR3 reads CASSFREAGETQYF. The CDR3 DNA sequence: TGTGCCAGCTCATTCCGGGAGGCCGGGGAGACCCAGTACTTC.

The chain uses TRBV5-8 and TRBJ1-6; D is possibly TRBD1 (6 bases). Germline V gene lookup returns CDR1 SGHTS and CDR2 YDEGEE. The length of the CDR3 is 15 residues. The V end was cut by 0 bases, the J end by 11 bases, with 15 bases between. CDR3 coding DNA: TGTGCCAGCAGCTTGGGGACAGCCAGAGGGGCACCCCTCCACTTT. Translation: CASSLGTARGAPLHF. Combining the CDR3 with reference TRBV5-8 and TRBJ1-6 gives the whole variable domain EAGVTQSPTHLIKTRGQQATLRCSPISGHTSVYWYQQALGLGLQFLLWYDEGEERNRGNFPPRFSGRQFPNYSSELNVNALELEDSALYLCASSLGTARGAPLHFGNGTRLTVT.

This chain uses TRBV28 with TRBJ2-5; 8 bases are shared with TRBD2. The CDR3 extends over 15 amino acids. Losses at the gene ends were 3 bases for V and 4 bases for J; bases not matched to a gene: 7. CDR1 and CDR2 from the germline V gene are MDHEN and SYDVKM. The CDR3, as DNA: TGTGCCAGCAGTTTCGGGGGGGCTGGGGGAGAGACCCAGTACTTC. Its protein product is CASSFGGAGGETQYF.

The chain combines TRBV29-1 with TRBJ2-2; TRBD2 might be the D (5 bases). This CDR3 spans 15 amino acids. The V gene lost 7 bases and the J gene lost 1 base, with 16 bases spanning the gap. Per the germline V gene, CDR1 is SQVTM and CDR2 is ANQGSEA. The CDR3 sequence is CSALEAAMNTGELFF. The CDR3 DNA sequence: TGCAGCGCCCTGGAAGCGGCCATGAACACCGGGGAGCTGTTTTTT.

This clone came up once. This chain links TRBV3-1 (or the pseudogene TRBV3-2) with TRBJ2-2; the match to TRBD1 covers 8 bases. CDR3 length: 15 residues. Unmatched junction bases numbered 6, after V lost 4 bases and J lost 5 bases. The germline V gene has CDR1 LGHDT and CDR2 YNNKEL (reference sequence). The DNA for the CDR3 is TGTGCCAGCAGCCCGACGACAGGGGATACCGGGGAGCTGTTTTTT. This codes for CASSPTTGDTGELFF.

The chain recombines TRBV11-3 with TRBJ2-1; no clear D. The CDR3 sequence is 13 residues long. V was shortened by 5 bases and J by 7 bases, with 12 bases between the two germline ends. Germline V gene data show CDR1 as SGHNT and CDR2 as YENEEA. The CDR3: CASSPTPENEQFF. The CDR3 DNA is TGTGCCAGCAGCCCGACACCCGAAAATGAGCAGTTCTTC.

V is TRBV9 and J is TRBJ2-2, with D possibly matching TRBD2 (6 bases). The CDR3 spans 14 residues. CDR1 SGDLS and CDR2 YYNGEE come from the germline V gene. Deletions cut 1 base from V and 4 bases from J, with 8 bases between. The chain's CDR3 is CASSVMGGTGELFF. DNA for the CDR3: TGTGCCAGCAGCGTAATGGGAGGCACCGGGGAGCTGTTTTTT.

The rearrangement uses TRBV19 and TRBJ1-2, with 9 bases lining up with TRBD1. V lost 4 bases and J lost 7; bases outside the gene matches: 28. The CDR3 loop spans 21 amino acids. Germline V gene sequence: CDR1 LNHDA, CDR2 SQIVND (reference sequence). In DNA, the CDR3 is TGTGCCAGTAGTAACTTAAGGGACAGGGCGTTTGGGTCCCACCGCCAGGGTGGCTACACCTTC. This gives the protein CASSNLRDRAFGSHRQGGYTF.

J is TRBJ1-1 and V is TRBV3-1 (or the pseudogene TRBV3-2); 8 nucleotides line up with TRBD1. The CDR3 has 15 residues. V was clipped by 2 bases and J by 1 base; unmatched bases: 3. Per germline, CDR1 LGHDT and CDR2 YNNKEL (reference sequence). The DNA of the CDR3 is TGTGCCAGCAGCCAAAAGACAGGGGCGAACACTGAAGCTTTCTTT. Protein sequence: CASSQKTGANTEAFF.

Here the CDR3 DNA reads TGTGCCAGCAGTTTACGGCAGGGCTATGGCTACACCTTC. This sequence encodes CASSLRQGYGYTF. This chain connects TRBV27 to TRBJ1-2, with a possible D match to TRBD1 (5 bases). This CDR3 is 13 amino acids long. V lost 2 bases and J lost 4, with 8 bases in between. Germline values: CDR1 MNHEY, CDR2 SMNVEV (reference sequence).

CDR3 sequence (DNA): TGTGCCAGCAGTTTACTGGGACAACCCCAGTTCTTC. Protein product: CASSLLGQPQFF. V gene TRBV12-3 or TRBV12-4 combines with J gene TRBJ2-1, with D possibly matching TRBD1 (6 bases). The CDR3 has 12 amino acids. The germline V and J ends were trimmed by 2 bases and 13 bases, with 12 bases remaining between them.

The rearrangement uses TRBV25-1 and TRBJ2-2, with D possibly being TRBD2 (7 bases). This CDR3 region has 15 residues. The germline CDR1 and CDR2 sequences are MGHDK and SYGVNS. V was shortened by 3 bases and J by 7 bases, with 15 bases between the two germline ends. CDR3: CASSETAGAVGELFF. CDR3 DNA: TGTGCCAGCAGTGAGACTGCGGGGGCGGTCGGGGAGCTGTTTTTT.

The V gene is TRBV13, the J gene TRBJ2-7; the D gene is possibly TRBD2 (6 bases). The CDR3 is made up of 13 amino acids. From germline, CDR1 is PRHDT and CDR2 FYEKMQ (reference sequence). V lost 3 bases and J lost 3, with 9 bases in between. The CDR3 region is CASSFLDYYEQYV. The CDR3 DNA sequence: TGTGCCAGCAGCTTTCTGGACTACTACGAGCAGTACGTC.

This clone was seen more than once but under ten times. The V call is TRBV4-3, the J call TRBJ2-1, with D maybe TRBD1 (5 bases). The V and J ends lost 5 bases and 1 base respectively, with 15 bases between them. The CDR3 has 16 amino acids. Germline values: CDR1 LGHNA, CDR2 YSLEER. CDR3 sequence (DNA): TGCGCCAGCAGCTCTAGGGTCTCAGGGTCCTACAATGAGCAGTTCTTC. Translation: CASSSRVSGSYNEQFF.

The V gene is TRBV6-1, the J gene TRBJ2-3; perhaps TRBD2 as D (5 bases). V was shortened by 2 bases and J by 6 bases, with 12 bases between the two germline ends. CDR1 MNHNS and CDR2 SASEGT come from the germline V gene. The CDR3 consists of 14 residues. The CDR3 loop is CASSERRYADTQYF. CDR3 bases: TGTGCCAGCAGTGAAAGGAGGTACGCTGATACGCAGTATTTT.

The V and J genes are TRBV29-1 and TRBJ1-2; TRBD1 matches at 7 bases. Trimming at V came to 7 bases and at J to 8 bases, leaving 4 bases not matched to a gene. CDR1 SQVTM and CDR2 ANQGSEA come from the germline V gene. CDR3 length equals 10 residues. In DNA form, the CDR3 reads TGCAGCGCCCAGGGGGGAGGCTACACCTTC. Its translation is CSAQGGGYTF.

DNA for the CDR3: TGTGCCAGCAGCCCTGGACTAGCGGGGGGTAGGGATGAGCAGTTCTTC. It codes for CASSPGLAGGRDEQFF. The rearrangement links TRBV7-3 to TRBJ2-1, with 14 bases lining up with TRBD2. CDR1 and CDR2 from the germline V gene are SGHTA and FQGTGA. With 5 bases clipped from V and 8 bases from J, the junction kept 8 bases outside the gene matches. This CDR3 has 16 residues.

The J gene is TRBJ1-6, the V gene TRBV5-8; unclear D gene. V was trimmed by 0 bases and J by 6 bases, leaving 7 bases between them. This CDR3 is built from 14 residues. Germline values: CDR1 SGHTS, CDR2 YDEGEE. For the CDR3, the DNA is TGTGCCAGCAGCTTGGCGAGAAGTAATTCACCCCTCCACTTT. As protein: CASSLARSNSPLHF.

This chain joins TRBV7-2 and TRBJ2-2; 8 bases line up with TRBD1. There are 15 residues in the CDR3. J lost 8 bases, V lost 6 bases, and 11 bases had no gene match. From germline, CDR1 is SGHTA and CDR2 FQGNSA. This chain's CDR3 is CASSSIQGAGGELFF. The CDR3 nucleotides are TGTGCCAGCAGTTCGATCCAGGGGGCAGGTGGGGAGCTGTTTTTT.

The chain combines TRBV4-1 with TRBJ2-2; 8 bases line up with TRBD2. V trimming: 3 bases; J trimming: 6 bases; junction bases outside the gene matches: 6. The germline gives CDR1 MGHRA, CDR2 YSYEKL. The CDR3 runs to 15 residues. In nucleotides, the CDR3 is TGCGCCAGCAGCCACAGCGGGGGCGGGGCCGGGGAGCTGTTTTTT. Protein sequence: CASSHSGGGAGELFF.

Points on this clone: An end of the junction differs from the germline gene, which may be a read error. This chain's CDR3 is CASNEDRDNSGNTIYF. The DNA of the CDR3 is TGCGCCAGCAATGAGGACAGGGACAACTCTGGAAACACCATATATTTT. J is TRBJ1-3 and V is TRBV10-1; TRBD1 aligns across 8 bases. The CDR3 is made up of 16 amino acids. Germline V gene lookup returns CDR1 WNHNN and CDR2 SYGVQD (reference sequence).

The rearrangement uses TRBV9 and TRBJ1-2; D may be TRBD1 (5 bases). Between the trimmed V and J ends, which lost 0 bases and 5 bases, there was a span of 17 bases. CDR3 length equals 16 residues. Germline assignment: CDR1 SGDLS and CDR2 YYNGEE. Here the CDR3 reads CASSVVSTAFLYGYTF. The DNA for the CDR3 is TGTGCCAGCAGCGTAGTCTCGACAGCTTTCCTTTATGGCTACACCTTC. The variable domain in full, with the rest retrieved from reference TRBV9 and TRBJ1-2, is DSGVTQTPKHLITATGQRVTLRCSPRSGDLSVYWYQQSLDQGLQFLIQYYNGEERAKGNILERFSAQQFPDLHSELNLSSLELGDSALYFCASSVVSTAFLYGYTFGSGTRLTVV.

This clone has a count of ten or more. This chain joins TRBV7-3 and TRBJ2-1; D is perhaps TRBD2 (6 bases). Germline values: CDR1 SGHTA, CDR2 FQGTGA. The CDR3 is 13 amino acids. Trimming shortened V by 5 bases and J by 9 bases, and 14 bases separated the two germline ends. The CDR3 coding sequence is TGTGCCAGCAGCCCGGAGGGCCTGGGTGAGCAGTTCTTC. Translated: CASSPEGLGEQFF.